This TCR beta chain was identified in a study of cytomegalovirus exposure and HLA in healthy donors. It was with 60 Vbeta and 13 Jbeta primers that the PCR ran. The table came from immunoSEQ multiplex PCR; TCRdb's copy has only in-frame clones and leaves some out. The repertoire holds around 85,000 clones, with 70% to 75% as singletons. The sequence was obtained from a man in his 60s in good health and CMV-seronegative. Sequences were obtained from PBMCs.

The CDR3 loop is CASSIPGTGGPNEKLFF. CDR3 coding DNA: TGTGCCAGTAGTATACCCGGGACAGGGGGTCCTAATGAAAAACTGTTTTTT. The chain is built from TRBV19 and TRBJ1-4; 11 nucleotides agree with TRBD1. Germline-derived CDR1 and CDR2 are LNHDA and SQIVND (reference sequence). The trim removed 2 bases at V and 3 bases at J, leaving 5 bases unmatched. CDR3 length: 17 residues.